This T cell receptor beta chain was identified in a study of OX40 agonist ivuxolimab in advanced cancers. Enrollment shut out patients with autoimmune disease history or systemic immunosuppression. The study sampled blood at baseline, cycle 4 day 1, and cycle 7 day 1. Produced via immunoSEQ multiplex PCR; TCRdb's table is partial and in-frame only. The sample lists about 62,000 clones, around 85% occurring once. CDR3 length equals 14 residues. V dropped 6 bases and J dropped 0 bases, with 9 bases sitting between them. Germline V gene sequence: CDR1 LNHDA, CDR2 SQIVND (reference sequence). The sample here was CD4+ or CD8+ T cells sorted from blood, taken in a trial of the OX40 agonist ivuxolimab. The clonotype comes from an adult with an advanced solid tumor such as melanoma, head and neck, liver or kidney cancer. This rearrangement joins TRBV19 to TRBJ2-1, with D uncertain. In DNA form, the CDR3 reads TGTGCCAGTAGACAGCCGAACTCCTACAATGAGCAGTTCTTC. It is translated as CASRQPNSYNEQFF.